This TCR beta chain was sequenced in a study of cytomegalovirus exposure and HLA in healthy donors (dated by TCRdb to the late 2010s). Looking at the study overall: According to an earlier analysis of a few hundred of the donors, some 180 million T cells yielded roughly 110 million unique TCR beta sequences and approximately 300 Gb of sequence data. Around 320 gigabases of sequencing data and roughly 90 million unique TCR sequences were included in an early release covering about 620 HLA-typed donors. Of the 350 to 450 genotyped donors, 65% to 90% were placed in the genetic ancestry cluster associated with self-reported Caucasian donors. The aim of the study was to test whether cataloging public T cell receptors could identify signatures of past pathogen exposure. The T cell repertoires of several hundred subjects were profiled by immunosequencing and related to cytomegalovirus serostatus. A separate validation cohort of 90 to 150 different subjects was used in addition to the roughly 700-subject first cohort. High-throughput TCR immunosequencing, statistical association of individual TCRs with disease status, and machine learning were combined to predict cytomegalovirus infection status. To study patterns of TCR occurrence, a later analysis re-analyzed previously published TCR beta repertoires from several hundred donors and added high-resolution HLA genotyping. The later analysis used no new phenotypic data to find candidate immune exposures, relying instead on TCR beta sequences and their occurrence across donors. An earlier analysis of more than 450 of the donors used high-throughput TCR beta sequencing to judge whether each TCR beta V gene segment behaved as functional or pseudogenic. Alongside the repertoire data, information on donor age, sex, ethnicity and CMV serostatus was compiled. A later genetic analysis used genome-wide SNP genotypes for about three fifths of the 666 donors, treating that subset as a discovery cohort. All discovery cohort repertoires had been generated using a single sequencing platform. HLA typing included class I and class II loci at four-digit resolution. Typing coverage varied by locus: roughly 629-630 donors for A, B, C, DRB1 and DQB1; roughly 500 for DQA1; more than 600 for DPA1; roughly 450 for DPB1. A handful of DR-DQ haplotypes were handled as single units for association and clustering because linkage in the cohort was strong. On average, roughly 240,000 unique TCR beta nucleotide sequences were sequenced per donor among several hundred genotyped donors of the cohort, with around 19% of those sequences being non-productive.

With regard to this clone: Its antigen remains undetermined.

The cohort comprised around 700 healthy bone marrow donors. At the time of sampling, every cohort member was nominally healthy, though immune exposures that went unrecorded were likely present. The donor tested CMV seronegative, placing the donor among the roughly 340 seronegative members of the cohort. A peripheral blood sample was provided by each donor, and peripheral blood mononuclear cells were used for TCR beta sequencing. The Qiagen DNeasy Blood Extraction Kit was used to extract genomic DNA from the blood cell samples. Paper-wide results and their limitations: The presence/absence analyses assumed that sequencing depth was roughly uniform across donors, and that assumption may not be true. Cytomegalovirus status was reported to be diagnosed by the classifier with high specificity and sensitivity in both the original and validation cohorts. Some IMGT-functional V segments, including TRBV6-2 and TRBV6-3, could not be distinguished by the 87-base-pair reads and were therefore excluded. The sequencing pipeline was judged likely to have produced a cluster of highly shared sequence variants as a technical artifact. Because some donors lacked HLA typing at each locus, the association tests relied only on the typed subset. For the cohort, immune exposure information was limited to CMV serostatus. A later genetic analysis reported fewer N-insertions in productive TCRs among donors in an Asian-associated ancestry cluster than the roughly 670-donor mean. A total of fewer than 200 TCR beta chains were listed by the study as associated with cytomegalovirus. At a false discovery rate of 0.05, a later analysis linked 16,000 or so TCR beta sequences to specific HLA alleles. Broadly in line with IMGT annotations, most TCR beta V segments showed up in productive rearrangements about 90% or about 30% of the time in an earlier analysis of a few hundred of the donors. A further reported finding was that TCR beta sequences accurately predicted the HLA-A and HLA-B alleles for most subjects in the first cohort. A later genetic analysis associated a missense DCLRE1C variant with V-gene and J-gene trimming of TCR beta chains, and an independent cohort replicated the association. Because counts were too low, roughly 17 rarely observed V segments, including chromosome 9 orphons, were left out of the earlier analysis of 587 of the donors. When HLA alleles, especially DR and DQ, strongly co-occurred, attributing TCR associations to individual alleles was difficult. The authors suggested that the approach could potentially be extended to other disease states and immunological phenotypes. A few of the identified cytomegalovirus-associated TCR beta chains were confirmed in vitro to be specific for cytomegalovirus antigens. A later analysis reported that several top co-occurrence clusters appeared linked to parvovirus B19, influenza, CMV and Epstein-Barr virus. While some public TCRs were present in many individuals, most TCR sequences turned up only very rarely across donors. In this cohort, only TCR beta chains were sequenced, and detectable features were limited by the absence of alpha or paired-chain data. A later analysis found that HLA-associated TCR beta chains were more clonally expanded and had lower generation probabilities than equally common non-associated chains. Linkage disequilibrium might explain the correlated functional status among segregating V segments, but an unknown experimental factor could not be ruled out. According to a later analysis, TCR association rates differed among HLA loci, with DRB1 alleles showing the most associated TCRs and HLA-C alleles showing the fewest. According to a later analysis, most CMV-associated TCR beta chains appeared to be HLA-restricted, and the HLA associations seemed to be driven largely by CMV exposure.

The CDR3 sequence holds 15 residues, the cysteine and phenylalanine included. CDR3 DNA is the only sequence kept; it has 45 bases, read in frame from the first base. V drops 2 bases and J drops 6 bases, leaving 17 bases in between. The germline V gene (reference sequence) sets CDR1 to GTSNPN and CDR2 to SVGIG. The library was made by the immunoSEQ multiplex PCR assay. A mixture of 60 forward primers for TCR Vbeta segments and 13 reverse primers for TCR Jbeta segments was used in the multiplex PCR. A multiplex PCR assay on genomic DNA amplified the CDR3 region of rearranged TCR beta genes. The amplified TCR beta libraries were sequenced on the Illumina HiSeq System as 87-base-pair reads. From the authors' description of their analysis: Across the 640 or so repertoires, a later analysis counted 60 million to 90 million unique TCR beta chains, around 10 million of which were shared by at least two donors. Raw reads were error-corrected and collapsed into unique sequences by a nearest-neighbor algorithm in which closely related sequences were merged to remove PCR and sequencing errors. CDR3 sequences were aligned to IMGT reference sequences to assign V, D and J gene segments. Each retained sequence needed at least a six-nucleotide match to both a V gene segment and a J gene segment. Rearrangements were classified as productive when the CDR3 lacked stop codons and remained in frame with V and J, and all other rearrangements were classified as non-productive. Following IMGT convention, CDR3 was defined as the stretch from the second conserved V-encoded cysteine up to the conserved J-encoded phenylalanine. The earlier analysis of 550 to 650 of the donors excluded any sequence lacking an unambiguous match to a single V gene segment. In an earlier analysis of 587 of the donors, V segments were called functional above 56.7% productive rearrangements and were called segregating when the between-donor standard deviation exceeded 5%. A statistical classification framework was developed to diagnose cytomegalovirus status using the catalog of TCR beta chain sequences. A later analysis assigned V and J genes by comparing TCR nucleotide sequences with IMGT/GENE-DB human TR gene sequences. A later analysis assigned CDR3 sequences and most-parsimonious VDJ recombination scenarios with the TCRdist pipeline. In a later analysis, every TCR beta chain was defined by the combination of its CDR3 amino acid sequence and its V-gene family, and reads without a unique V-gene family were dropped. As a way to deal with suspected cross-contamination and a sequencing artifact, a later analysis dropped roughly 600 nucleotide sequences that were highly shared and had low generation probability. A later analysis calculated a clonal expansion index for each public chain from normalized within-repertoire ranks of inferred template counts. In a later analysis, generation probabilities were computed using a VDJ recombination model fitted to out-of-frame rearrangements, and the results were checked against IGoR. A later analysis scored TCR-TCR, TCR-HLA and TCR-CMV co-occurrence with hypergeometric tests, applying a repertoire-size bias correction to TCR pairs. False discovery rates were estimated in a later analysis by permuting HLA or CMV assignments 20 times. In a later analysis, co-occurring TCRs were grouped using DBSCAN, and TCRdist sequence similarity was added for clustering within HLA-allele-positive subsets. For co-occurrence clustering, repertoires with fewer than 30,000 or more than 120,000 public chains were excluded, along with about five repertoires with anomalous nucleotide sharing. TCRdb carries this immuneACCESS record with in-frame sequences only. Its versions omit some clonotypes, under half of them owing to an unresolved V gene in the studies checked, with the rest unexplained. The DNA was the basis for D and trimming; V, J and clone size are from that table. The sample's table covers about 130,000 clones. Approximately 1.8% of the sample comes from the top ten.

The receptor chain draws on TRBV30 and TRBJ2-1; a tentative D call is TRBD1 (6 bases match). This clonotype was obtained from a man between 18 and 29 years old in good health and CMV-seronegative. Sequenced material: PBMCs. CDR3 protein: CAWSYTGTLPNEQFF. The base sequence is TGTGCCTGGAGTTATACAGGGACCCTACCCAATGAGCAGTTCTTC.